This TCR beta chain is from a study of identical twins. Whole-study results and caveats: In cord blood, abundant beta clonotypes had fewer insertions; memory showed no trend. Within twin pairs, the out-of-frame alpha sequences they shared showed excess low generation probability. Models underpredicted monozygotic twin sharing of out-of-frame TCR alpha.

This clonotype has a count of ten or more. What it binds is not known. This CDR3 has 14 amino acids. Per germline, CDR1 MGHRA and CDR2 YSYEKL. V lost 3 bases to trimming and J lost 6 bases; unmatched junction nucleotides: 7. The donors were all healthy and Caucasian. MiXCR, applied by TCRdb to the 5' RACE reads, yields one record per CDR3 protein. The sample yields some 96,000 distinct CDR3 sequences, 5.9% seen once. Sequencing input: memory T cells sorted from blood. The chain links TRBV4-1 to TRBJ2-7, with 8 bases that match TRBD1. The sequence was obtained from a woman aged 45-65 years in good health. The CDR3 protein is CASSHLIDRGEQYF. Here the CDR3 DNA reads TGCGCCAGCAGCCATCTCATAGACAGGGGCGAGCAGTACTTC.